The entry below describes one T cell receptor beta chain. The clone's antigen remains unknown. Within one base of it there is no much larger clone, and no base qualities were kept. The label giving this sample's time point can be read as: baseline before first vaccination. Vaccinee samples were obtained from the UK trials COV001 and COV002, which included a single-blind randomized controlled phase 2/3 trial of AZD1222 (ChAdOx1 nCoV-19) in healthy adults. For TCRbeta chain sequencing, PBMC samples from trial participants were taken at day 0 and at day 28 after the second dose. The source of the sample is a study of T cell responses to AZD1222 COVID-19 vaccine (dated by TCRdb to 2020 to 2023). Study-wide context: AZD1222 recipients whose second dose came at about 4 weeks and those whose second dose came at about 12 weeks were combined into one group, since spike-specific TCR depth and breadth did not differ between the two schedules. TCR sequencing covered more than 230 trial participants: 200 to 210 given two doses of AZD1222 and about 26 given two doses of MenACWY control vaccine. Trial participants were enrolled into age subgroups of 18-55, 56-69 and 70-plus years, which contained 148, 28 and 57 TCR-sequenced participants, respectively.

Via the germline V gene (reference sequence), CDR1 is LNHDA and CDR2 SQIVND. The junction shows trimming of 1 base on V and 5 bases on J, and the gene matches do not reach 1 base of it. The CDR3 covers 16 residues, taking in both the cysteine and the phenylalanine. This entry keeps only the CDR3 DNA: 48 bases, framed from base 1. On the study overall, not on this receptor specifically: Only five to seven AZD1222 recipients were SARS-CoV-2 seropositive at baseline, limiting conclusions about previously exposed vaccinees. After two AZD1222 doses, spike-specific TCR breadth and depth were significantly higher than at day 0 and than in MenACWY recipients. Because no day 14 peak-response samples were available, repertoires were characterized only after the peak T cell response. Reportedly, almost half of the unique spike-specific TCRs recognized epitopes lying outside the regions that are mutated in the B.1.351 and B.1.1.7 variants. The whole spike protein was spanned by vaccine-associated CD4 TCRs, and dominant responses were seen in regions 160-218 and 743-854. In the small 56-69-year group, the increase in depth fell short of significance, most likely because of low power. Participants were mostly white British, with more females than males. The authors suggested clonal diversity may have been underestimated.

The CDR3 regions of human TCRbeta chains were subjected to immunosequencing. From the authors' description of their analysis: TCRs in the repertoires were matched against a reference library of SARS-CoV-2-specific TCRs that had been generated with the MIRA antigen-specificity platform. Breadth meant the fraction of unique TCRs that were SARS-CoV-2-associated, whereas depth meant the fraction of total T cells that were SARS-CoV-2-associated. Using the MIRA data, each spike-specific TCR was mapped to the spike region that the TCR reacts to and placed in a CD4 or CD8 class. Log10-transformed breadth and depth values were compared by one-way ANOVA with Sidak's multiple comparisons tests. In TCRdb, the immuneACCESS table is reduced to in-frame sequences with V and J assigned. These tables do not hold every clone; where another copy was compared, an unresolved V gene accounts for under half, and the others remain unexplained. That table furnishes V, J and clone size, whereas the DNA furnished D and trimming. Recorded for this sample are under 150,000 clones; about 93% of them occurred a single time. Clones ranked in the top ten supply 5.1% of the sample.

Here the chain combines TRBV19 and TRBJ2-5; 16 junctional bases match TRBD2. The TCR was taken from an adult in good health. This material consisted of peripheral blood, taken on day 0 of AZD1222 vaccination. The bases are TGTGCCAGTAGTATAGGGGGACTAGCGGGAGGGGAGACCCAGTACTTC. The encoded protein is CASSIGGLAGGETQYF.